This T cell receptor beta chain came from a study of brain T cells in children with intractable seizures. Remarks on this clone: Its specificity is not known.

Sequenced by immunoSEQ multiplex PCR; TCRdb stores in-frame clones only, minus some. The profile covers tens of thousands of clones, with more than 85% appearing a single time and approximately 1.5% taken by the ten largest. General study results and limits: Clones missing pre-surgery may reflect undersampling of that blood sample.

The CDR3 extends over 16 amino acids. After removal of 6 bases from V and 4 bases from J, the junction contained 7 bases not matched to a gene. Germline CDR1 is MNHEY and CDR2 is SVGAGI. Sequencing was limited to surgery cases with top T cell transcript signatures in brain tissue. The sequence was collected from a boy in the first two years of life with tuberous sclerosis and intractable seizures. V usage is TRBV6-5 and J usage is TRBJ2-3, with 13 positions matching TRBD2. Here the sequenced sample was peripheral blood, taken at surgery. Here the CDR3 reads CASSYGLAGVSDTQYF. CDR3 in DNA: TGTGCCAGCAGCTACGGACTAGCGGGAGTCTCAGATACGCAGTATTTT.